Listed below are T cell receptor beta chains from one sample, sequenced in a study of technical replicates of blood from several donors. Method: immunoSEQ multiplex PCR; TCRdb's copy keeps in-frame clones and lacks some. The table has approximately 15,000 clones, around 86% seen once. Specimen: PBMCs. The receptors originated from a human donor in good health. Both conserved end residues are part of each CDR3. Fields, in order: CDR3 length, V gene, J gene, clone size, D gene, CDR3 DNA, CDR3 protein. A D gene is named only where the DNA matches it firmly. Clone size is shown for a subset of rows, as once, few, many or a class of expanded clone.

CDR3 length: 13; V gene: TRBV6-5; J gene: TRBJ2-5; clone size: .; D gene: .; CDR3 DNA: TGTGCCAGCAGTTACGAGAGGCGGCGGACCCAGTACTTC; CDR3 protein: CASSYERRRTQYF
CDR3 length: 18; V gene: TRBV7-9; J gene: TRBJ2-5; clone size: .; D gene: TRBD2; CDR3 DNA: TGTGCCAGCAGCTTGGACACTCCACGAGCGGGAGCGGAGGAGACCCAGTACTTC; CDR3 protein: CASSLDTPRAGAEETQYF
CDR3 length: 15; V gene: TRBV13; J gene: TRBJ1-3; clone size: .; D gene: .; CDR3 DNA: TGTGCCAGCAGCCCCAATTCATTCCGGGGAAACACCATATATTTT; CDR3 protein: CASSPNSFRGNTIYF
CDR3 length: 16; V gene: TRBV5-1; J gene: TRBJ2-2; clone size: .; D gene: TRBD1; CDR3 DNA: TGCGCCAGCAGCTTGGCCCAGGGGGCGCGGACCGGGGAGCTGTTTTTT; CDR3 protein: CASSLAQGARTGELFF
CDR3 length: 12; V gene: TRBV29-1; J gene: TRBJ1-4; clone size: .; D gene: TRBD1; CDR3 DNA: TGCAGCGTCGCGACAGGGACCGAAAAACTGTTTTTT; CDR3 protein: CSVATGTEKLFF
CDR3 length: 12; V gene: TRBV28; J gene: TRBJ1-5; clone size: .; D gene: .; CDR3 DNA: TGTGCCAGCCTAGACGGTAATCAGCCCCAGCATTTT; CDR3 protein: CASLDGNQPQHF
CDR3 length: 13; V gene: TRBV19; J gene: TRBJ1-2; clone size: .; D gene: .; CDR3 DNA: TGTGCCAGTAGTATCGTGACAAGTTCTGGCTACACCTTC; CDR3 protein: CASSIVTSSGYTF
CDR3 length: 15; V gene: TRBV7-9; J gene: TRBJ2-7; clone size: .; D gene: TRBD2; CDR3 DNA: TGTGCCAGCAGCTTAGGACTAGCGGCCTCCTACGAGCAGTACTTC; CDR3 protein: CASSLGLAASYEQYF
CDR3 length: 13; V gene: TRBV2; J gene: TRBJ2-1; clone size: .; D gene: .; CDR3 DNA: TGTGCCAGCAGACCTATTCGAGAATCTGAGCAGTTCTTC; CDR3 protein: CASRPIRESEQFF
CDR3 length: 13; V gene: TRBV7-2; J gene: TRBJ1-1; clone size: .; D gene: .; CDR3 DNA: TGTGCCAGCAGCCAGGGGTCCCACACTGAAGCTTTCTTT; CDR3 protein: CASSQGSHTEAFF
CDR3 length: 17; V gene: TRBV9; J gene: TRBJ2-3; clone size: .; D gene: TRBD2; CDR3 DNA: TGTGCCAGCAGCACCCGGACTAGCGGGAGAGGTTCAGATACGCAGTATTTT; CDR3 protein: CASSTRTSGRGSDTQYF
CDR3 length: 16; V gene: TRBV7-9; J gene: TRBJ2-5; clone size: .; D gene: .; CDR3 DNA: TGTGCCAGCAGCTCAAGCGGTCTGAGGGTGGTGGAGACCCAGTACTTC; CDR3 protein: CASSSSGLRVVETQYF
CDR3 length: 14; V gene: TRBV7-6; J gene: TRBJ2-5; clone size: .; D gene: TRBD1; CDR3 DNA: TGTGCCAGCAGCCCGCGGACAGGGACACAGGAGCTATACTTC; CDR3 protein: CASSPRTGTQELYF
CDR3 length: 14; V gene: TRBV30; J gene: TRBJ2-3; clone size: .; D gene: .; CDR3 DNA: TGTGCCTGGAGTCTGGGGGCGAGCACAGATACGCAGTATTTT; CDR3 protein: CAWSLGASTDTQYF
CDR3 length: 15; V gene: TRBV6-5; J gene: TRBJ1-2; clone size: few; D gene: TRBD1; CDR3 DNA: TGTGCCAGCAGTTACTCCAATCAGGGGGCAGGTGGCTACACCTTC; CDR3 protein: CASSYSNQGAGGYTF
CDR3 length: 19; V gene: TRBV30; J gene: TRBJ2-2; clone size: .; D gene: TRBD1; CDR3 DNA: TGTGCCTGGAGGCCACCGGGACAGGGGACCGGATTGAACACCGGGGAGCTGTTTTTT; CDR3 protein: CAWRPPGQGTGLNTGELFF
CDR3 length: 13; V gene: TRBV5-1; J gene: TRBJ1-5; clone size: once; D gene: .; CDR3 DNA: TGCGCCAGCAGCTTGGCCGGGGAGGGGGCCCAGCATTTT; CDR3 protein: CASSLAGEGAQHF
CDR3 length: 14; V gene: TRBV7-8; J gene: TRBJ2-1; clone size: few; D gene: TRBD2; CDR3 DNA: TGTGCCAGCAGCTTTGTCGGGGGGGGCAATGAGCAGTTCTTC; CDR3 protein: CASSFVGGGNEQFF
CDR3 length: 13; V gene: TRBV29-1; J gene: TRBJ2-1; clone size: .; D gene: .; CDR3 DNA: TGCAGCGTTGAGGGGACACAACACAATGAGCAGTTCTTC; CDR3 protein: CSVEGTQHNEQFF
CDR3 length: 14; V gene: TRBV9; J gene: TRBJ2-7; clone size: .; D gene: .; CDR3 DNA: TGTGCCAGCAGCGTTTCGAGTAGCTCCTACGAGCAGTACTTC; CDR3 protein: CASSVSSSSYEQYF
CDR3 length: 15; V gene: TRBV18; J gene: TRBJ2-5; clone size: .; D gene: TRBD2; CDR3 DNA: TGTGCCAGCTCACCACCGGGACTAGCGGGAGAGACCCAGTACTTC; CDR3 protein: CASSPPGLAGETQYF
CDR3 length: 14; V gene: TRBV4-2; J gene: TRBJ2-2; clone size: few; D gene: .; CDR3 DNA: TGTGCCAGCAGCCAAGAGGGCTTGACCGGGGAGCTGTTTTTT; CDR3 protein: CASSQEGLTGELFF
CDR3 length: 17; V gene: TRBV11-2; J gene: TRBJ2-2; clone size: .; D gene: TRBD1; CDR3 DNA: TGTGCCAGCAGCCAAGTAGGACAGGCGACGAACACCGGGGAGCTGTTTTTT; CDR3 protein: CASSQVGQATNTGELFF
CDR3 length: 13; V gene: TRBV29-1; J gene: TRBJ2-3; clone size: .; D gene: .; CDR3 DNA: TGCAGCGCGGGACACGGCGGCACAGATACGCAGTATTTT; CDR3 protein: CSAGHGGTDTQYF
CDR3 length: 15; V gene: TRBV9; J gene: TRBJ1-3; clone size: .; D gene: TRBD1; CDR3 DNA: TGTGCCAGCAGCCCCCAGGGGGCCTCTGGAAACACCATATATTTT; CDR3 protein: CASSPQGASGNTIYF
CDR3 length: 15; V gene: TRBV5-1; J gene: TRBJ2-2; clone size: .; D gene: .; CDR3 DNA: TGCGCCAGCAGCTTGGACAACCCGAACACCGGGGAGCTGTTTTTT; CDR3 protein: CASSLDNPNTGELFF
CDR3 length: 13; V gene: TRBV7-9; J gene: TRBJ1-3; clone size: .; D gene: .; CDR3 DNA: TGTGCCAGCAGCTGGACACAAGGAAACACCATATATTTT; CDR3 protein: CASSWTQGNTIYF
CDR3 length: 14; V gene: TRBV9; J gene: TRBJ2-2; clone size: .; D gene: .; CDR3 DNA: TGTGCCAGCAGCATCCAGACGAACACCGGGGAGCTGTTTTTT; CDR3 protein: CASSIQTNTGELFF
CDR3 length: 14; V gene: TRBV30; J gene: TRBJ2-4; clone size: .; D gene: TRBD2; CDR3 DNA: TGTGCCTGGAGTGTACCGGGACTAGCGGGCTATCAGTACTTC; CDR3 protein: CAWSVPGLAGYQYF
CDR3 length: 18; V gene: TRBV14; J gene: TRBJ2-2; clone size: .; D gene: .; CDR3 DNA: TGTGCCAGCAGCCACCCAGACTCGCGGGGCCGCTGGGGAGGGGAGCTGTTTTTT; CDR3 protein: CASSHPDSRGRWGGELFF
CDR3 length: 14; V gene: TRBV19; J gene: TRBJ1-2; clone size: .; D gene: .; CDR3 DNA: TGTGCCAGTAGTATTGCAGGGCCCGCAGGTGGCTACACCTTC; CDR3 protein: CASSIAGPAGGYTF
CDR3 length: 15; V gene: TRBV30; J gene: TRBJ2-1; clone size: .; D gene: TRBD2; CDR3 DNA: TGTGCCTGGTTTGGGGGACTAGCGGGAGGGGTAGAGCAGTTCTTC; CDR3 protein: CAWFGGLAGGVEQFF
CDR3 length: 15; V gene: TRBV14; J gene: TRBJ2-7; clone size: .; D gene: .; CDR3 DNA: TGTGCCAGCAGCCAAGACAGGGGAATCTCCTACGAGCAGTACTTC; CDR3 protein: CASSQDRGISYEQYF